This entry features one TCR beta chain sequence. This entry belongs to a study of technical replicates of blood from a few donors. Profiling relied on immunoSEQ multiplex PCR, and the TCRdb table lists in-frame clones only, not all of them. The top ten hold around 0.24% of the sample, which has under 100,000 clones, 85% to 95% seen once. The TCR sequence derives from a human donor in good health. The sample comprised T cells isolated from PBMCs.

The CDR3 is CASRTSGGSGNLFF. The CDR3 nucleotides are TGTGCCAGCAGGACTAGCGGGGGGTCAGGAAATCTGTTCTTC. This rearrangement joins TRBV14 to TRBJ2-1, with TRBD2 identical over 13 bases. Unmatched junction bases numbered 11, after V lost 6 bases and J lost 15 bases. Germline values: CDR1 SGHDN, CDR2 FVKESK. This CDR3 region has 14 residues.